The 29 T cell receptor beta chains listed next were all sequenced from one sample in a study of tumor-infiltrating lymphocytes in primary liver carcinoma. RNA and DNA were co-extracted from approximately 20-30 mg of unsorted bulk tissue. The authors made TCR beta cDNA from 450 to 600 ng total RNA with a constant-region primer. The TCR beta library was amplified through three nested multiplex PCR rounds in a modified ARM-PCR procedure. Rounds one and two of PCR, each of roughly 10 cycles, were primed with TRBV1-TRBV30 forward primers and a C-beta reverse primer. TCRdb redid the calling of the multiplex PCR reads with MiXCR, one entry per CDR3 protein. The sample shows fewer than 75,000 distinct CDR3 sequences, about two thirds of them seen only once. Sequencing input: liver tumor tissue from sampling region 4. Subset meaning: tumor region T4, right-lateral pole. The receptors come from a man aged 40-49 years with primary liver carcinoma and hepatitis B virus infection.

This clonotype was counted only a few times. The gene calls are TRBV11-2 and TRBJ2-7; no definite D call. This CDR3 comprises 14 residues. Germline V gene sequence: CDR1 SGHAT, CDR2 FQNNGV. Trimming cost V 3 bases and J 3 bases, with 12 bases left between them. The DNA of the CDR3 is TGTGCCAGCAGCTTCACAGATCCGGACTACGAGCAGTACTTC. This codes for CASSFTDPDYEQYF.

A note on this clonotype: This CDR3 is missing its conserved last phenylalanine or tryptophan, likely due to a read error. DNA of the CDR3: TGTGCCAACAGTTATTACGGGACTAGCGGGAGGTTTGAGACCCAGTACTTA. Its translation: CANSYYGTSGRFETQYL. The rearrangement joins TRBV6-5 to TRBJ2-5; 15 positions agree with TRBD2. Germline lookup yields CDR1 MNHEY and CDR2 SVGAGI. The CDR3 spans 17 residues.

The rearrangement uses TRBV29-1 and TRBJ2-1, with D uncertain. Germline values: CDR1 SQVTM, CDR2 ANQGSEA. V lost 0 bases to trimming and J lost 1 base, with 13 bases between them. This CDR3 spans 16 amino acids. CDR3 loop: CSVEDVGALSYNEQFF. CDR3 DNA: TGCAGCGTTGAAGATGTCGGAGCCCTTTCCTACAATGAGCAGTTCTTC.

This clonotype was counted at least ten times. The chain couples TRBV28 to TRBJ2-5; no clear D. CDR1 is MDHEN, CDR2 SYDVKM, per germline. This CDR3 has 14 residues. The V and J ends lost 3 bases and 3 bases respectively, with 11 bases between them. The CDR3 sequence is CASSLRGLEETQYF. The CDR3 DNA reads TGTGCCAGCAGTTTGCGAGGCCTTGAAGAGACCCAGTACTTC. Complete variable domain (other parts from reference TRBV28 and TRBJ2-5): DVKVTQSSRYLVKRTGEKVFLECVQDMDHENMFWYRQDPGLGLRLIYFSYDVKMKEKGDIPEGYSVSREKKERFSLILESASTNQTSMYLCASSLRGLEETQYFGPGTRLLVL.

This clonotype has ten or more counts. The rearrangement joins TRBV6-1 to TRBJ2-3, with D possibly being TRBD1 (6 bases). Germline CDR1 MNHNS, CDR2 SASEGT. The length of the CDR3 is 15 residues. The V gene lost 1 base and the J gene lost 1 base, with 9 bases spanning the gap. This CDR3 reads CASSEDGGGTDTQYF. The CDR3 bases are TGTGCCAGCAGTGAAGATGGGGGCGGCACAGATACGCAGTATTTT.

Concerning this clonotype itself: This sequence may be a read error, since a much larger clone differs from it by one base. The chain has TRBV24-1 and TRBJ2-1; D ambiguous. The V gene's germline CDR1 is KGHDR and CDR2 SFDVKD. The CDR3 extends over 16 amino acids. DNA of the CDR3: TGTGCCACCAGTGATGGAACGACATTATCCTACAATGAGCAGTTATTC. Residues: CATSDGTTLSYNEQLF.

The sample holds one count of this clonotype. A single base separates this from a much larger clone, so it may be a read error. V usage is TRBV11-2 and J usage is TRBJ2-6, with 8 bases aligning to TRBD1. The CDR3 sequence is 17 residues long. Germline CDR1 is SGHAT and CDR2 is FQNNGV. The CDR3 here is CASSLGQGSSGANVLTF. DNA for the CDR3: TGTGCCAGCAGTCTCGGACAGGGCAGCTCTGGGGCCAACGTCCTGACCTTC. The variable domain in full, with the rest retrieved from reference TRBV11-2 and TRBJ2-6, is EAGVAQSPRYKIIEKRQSVAFWCNPISGHATLYWYQQILGQGPKLLIQFQNNGVVDDSQLPKDRFSAERLKGVDSTLKIQPAKLEDSAVYLCASSLGQGSSGANVLTFGAGSRLTVL.

Of note for this clonotype: The conserved closing phenylalanine or tryptophan is absent in this CDR3, likely reflecting a read error. V gene TRBV7-6 combines with J gene TRBJ1-1; D is undetermined. CDR1 and CDR2 from the germline V gene are SGHVS and FNYEAQ. Trimming left V 2 bases short and J 4 bases short, with 8 bases between. The CDR3 is 13 amino acids. CDR3 region: CASSLSGCTEAFS. CDR3 nucleotide sequence: TGTGCCAGCAGCTTATCCGGCTGCACTGAAGCTTTCTCT.

This chain links TRBV11-2 with TRBJ2-5; D is unclear. Trimming pared 6 bases from V and 3 bases from J, leaving 11 bases between. The germline V gene encodes CDR1 SGHAT and CDR2 FQNNGV. The CDR3 consists of 13 residues. The CDR3 loop reads CASSIVPEETQYF. In DNA form, the CDR3 reads TGTGCCAGCAGTATAGTTCCGGAAGAGACCCAGTACTTC.

The rearrangement joins TRBV11-3 to TRBJ2-5; 7 bases are a match to TRBD1. CDR1 and CDR2 from the germline V gene are SGHNT and YENEEA. The CDR3 is 17 amino acids. As DNA, the CDR3 is TGTGTCATCCAGGGGGTGGTCGGAAAGTTTTATGGGGAGACCCAGTACTTC. Protein: CVIQGVVGKFYGETQYF.

About this clonotype: At one end, the junction sequence differs from germline, possibly due to a read error. The chain recombines TRBV12-3 or TRBV12-4 with TRBJ2-7; perhaps TRBD2 as D (6 bases). The CDR3 has 15 residues. CDR3 in DNA: TGTGCCAGCAGTTTTGGGACGGGACTTTTCTGCGAGCAATACTTC. Translated: CASSFGTGLFCEQYF.

This chain connects TRBV5-1 to TRBJ2-2, with TRBD2 matching over 9 bases. The V and J ends lost 7 bases and 10 bases, in that order; junction bases with no gene match: 11. The CDR3 consists of 14 residues. Looked up from germline, CDR1 is SGHRS and CDR2 is YFSETQ. This CDR3 reads CASLTSGGSVELFF. In DNA, the CDR3 is TGCGCCAGCTTGACTAGCGGTGGTAGCGTGGAGCTGTTTTTT.

This clonotype was counted ten times or more. A read error may account for a junction end that differs from germline. For the CDR3, the DNA is TGCAGCGCCATGAGATCTGGGACCGGCACTCCCTATGAGCAGTACTTC. This translates into CSAMRSGTGTPYEQYF. The chain is built from TRBV29-1 and TRBJ2-7; perhaps D is TRBD1 or TRBD2 (5 bases each). CDR3 length equals 16 residues. Germline V gives CDR1 SQVTM, CDR2 ANQGSEA.

The chain links TRBV9 to TRBJ1-6, with 9 bases matching TRBD1. J lost 7 bases, V lost 7 bases, and 6 bases had no gene match. Germline V CDR1 and CDR2: SGDLS, YYNGEE. This CDR3 is 14 amino acids long. CDR3 region: CASGEGQGNSPLHF. The CDR3, as DNA: TGTGCCAGCGGCGAGGGACAGGGAAATTCACCCCTCCACTTT.

In its sample, this clonotype was seen once. The junction shows a germline mismatch at one end, possibly a read error. V is TRBV29-1 and J is TRBJ1-1, with 9 positions matching TRBD1. The CDR3 loop spans 15 amino acids. Germline V CDR1 and CDR2: SQVTM, ANQGSEA. In nucleotides, the CDR3 is TGCAGCGTACCCGGACAGGGGAAGCAGAACAGTGAAGCTTTCTTT. Translated: CSVPGQGKQNSEAFF.

The chain joins TRBV4-1 to TRBJ2-2; 9 bases are shared with TRBD2. In germline, CDR1 is MGHRA, CDR2 YSYEKL. The CDR3 consists of 17 residues. The J segment lost 16 bases and the V segment lost 1 base, leaving 19 bases of the junction unmatched. The CDR3 sequence: CASSQVPLAGHAGKRFF. The CDR3 DNA is TGCGCCAGCAGCCAAGTTCCGCTAGCGGGACATGCCGGGAAGCGGTTTTTT.

The chain recombines TRBV6-5 with TRBJ1-4; D is perhaps TRBD1 (6 bases). Trimming removed 6 bases from V and 0 bases from J, with 11 bases in between. CDR3 length: 15 residues. Germline CDR1 reads MNHEY; CDR2 reads SVGAGI. The CDR3 reads CASRQGRATNEKLFF. The CDR3 nucleotides read TGTGCCAGCAGACAGGGAAGAGCAACTAATGAAAAACTGTTTTTT.

The J gene is TRBJ2-2, the V gene TRBV11-2; the match to TRBD2 covers 9 bases. The CDR3 has 16 residues. V lost 1 base, J lost 9 bases, and 9 bases stayed unmatched. Germline V gene data show CDR1 as SGHAT and CDR2 as FQNNGV. The CDR3 spells CASSLVTLAGTRELFF. CDR3 in DNA: TGTGCCAGCAGCTTAGTGACGCTAGCGGGAACCAGGGAGCTGTTTTTT.

Concerning this clonotype: This may be a read error, as it is one base from a much larger clone. V usage is TRBV28 and J usage is TRBJ1-2; 7 bases line up with TRBD1. Looked up from germline, CDR1 is MDHEN and CDR2 is SYDVKM. CDR3 length: 13 amino acids. CDR3 residues: CVSSLEGAYGYAF. The DNA of the CDR3 is TGTGTCAGCAGTTTGGAGGGGGCTTATGGCTACGCCTTC.

For this clonotype: An end of the junction does not agree with germline; a read error may underlie this. The chain joins TRBV7-9 to TRBJ2-3; D not certain. CDR3 length: 14 residues. The germline V gene encodes CDR1 SEHNR and CDR2 FQNEAQ (reference sequence). This CDR3 reads CANSLAQAGDTKYF. CDR3 coding DNA: TGTGCCAACAGCTTAGCCCAGGCTGGGGATACGAAGTATTTT.

V is TRBV29-1 and J is TRBJ2-1; 13 nucleotides align to TRBD2. Germline V gene lookup returns CDR1 SQVTM and CDR2 ANQGSEA. This CDR3 comprises 13 residues. V trimming: 8 bases; J trimming: 13 bases; junction bases outside the gene matches: 11. CDR3 DNA sequence: TGCAGCACAGGACTAGCGGGAGTGACTGATCAGTTCTTC. It codes for CSTGLAGVTDQFF.

Details on this clonotype: One end of the junction fails to match germline, which may point to a read error. This chain joins TRBV6-5 and TRBJ2-5; TRBD1 aligns across 7 bases. The CDR3 covers 14 residues. Germline CDR1 reads MNHEY; CDR2 reads SVGAGI. Here the CDR3 DNA reads TGTGTCAGCAGCCAACAGGGGTGGGAAGAGACCCAGAAATTC. This gives the protein CVSSQQGWEETQKF.

The chain joins TRBV11-2 to TRBJ2-3; perhaps TRBD1 as D (5 bases). The CDR3 has 14 amino acids. V lost 5 bases to trimming and J lost 12 bases, with 21 bases between them. Germline assignment: CDR1 SGHAT and CDR2 FQNNGV. CDR3 loop: CASSTAGPQATQYF. The CDR3 DNA is TGTGCCAGCAGCACCGCTGGGCCACAGGCTACACAGTATTTT. The whole variable domain, remainder taken from reference TRBV11-2 and TRBJ2-3, is EAGVAQSPRYKIIEKRQSVAFWCNPISGHATLYWYQQILGQGPKLLIQFQNNGVVDDSQLPKDRFSAERLKGVDSTLKIQPAKLEDSAVYLCASSTAGPQATQYFGPGTRLTVL.

With regard to this clonotype: The junction departs from the called germline gene at one end, perhaps through a read error. The genes are TRBV12-3 or TRBV12-4 and TRBJ2-3; the match to TRBD1 covers 7 bases. CDR3 size: 15 residues. The DNA of the CDR3 is TGTGCCGGCAGTACGCAGGGACAGTTTCTAGATACGCAGTATTTT. Protein product: CAGSTQGQFLDTQYF.

Concerning this clonotype: The junction and the germline gene differ at one end; a read error may be behind it. The gene calls are TRBV7-9 and TRBJ2-1; 9 positions match TRBD2. CDR1 is SEHNR and CDR2 is FQNEAQ in the germline V gene (reference sequence). The CDR3 loop spans 18 amino acids. CDR3 sequence: CASSFAATSGPEGDEHFF. Written as DNA, the CDR3 is TGTGCCAGCAGCTTCGCGGCTACTAGCGGGCCTGAGGGCGATGAGCATTTCTTC.

The chain employs TRBV10-3 and TRBJ2-3; TRBD1 aligns across 8 bases. The CDR3 runs to 15 residues. Per the germline V gene, CDR1 is ENHRY and CDR2 is SYGVKD. Trimming removed 4 bases from V and 1 base from J; junction bases left unmatched: 4. The CDR3 nucleotides read TGTGCCATCAGTGCTGGCAGGGGGCGCACAGATACGCAGTATTTT. Translating it yields CAISAGRGRTDTQYF.

This chain connects TRBV5-5 to TRBJ1-1; D not resolved. This CDR3 comprises 15 residues. Germline V gene sequence: CDR1 SGHKS, CDR2 YYEKEE (reference sequence). Trimming left V 4 bases short and J 2 bases short, with 15 bases between. CDR3 sequence (DNA): TGTGCCAGCAGCCACAATTTTCGGAGAAACACTGAAGCTTTCTTT. The encoded protein is CASSHNFRRNTEAFF. The full variable domain, rest sourced from reference TRBV5-5 and TRBJ1-1, is DAGVTQSPTHLIKTRGQQVTLRCSPISGHKSVSWYQQVLGQGPQFIFQYYEKEERGRGNFPDRFSARQFPNYSSELNVNALLLGDSALYLCASSHNFRRNTEAFFGQGTRLTVV.

With respect to this clonotype: This could be a read error, since a much larger clone is one nucleotide away. The V and J genes are TRBV28 and TRBJ2-5; D gene ambiguous. Deletions cut 5 bases from V and 5 bases from J, with 6 bases between. This CDR3 contains 11 residues. CDR1 is MDHEN and CDR2 is SYDVKM in the germline V gene. The CDR3 loop reads CASSNRETQYF. The CDR3 DNA is TGTGCCAGCAGTAATCGCGAGACCCAGTACTTC.

A note on this clonotype: Compared with germline, one end of the junction differs, possibly owing to a read error. Here the CDR3 reads CAISLTGDTEAFF. DNA for the CDR3: TGTGCCATCAGCTTGACAGGGGACACTGAAGCTTTCTTT. The chain employs TRBV7-9 and TRBJ1-1; TRBD1 agrees at 8 bases. CDR1 and CDR2 (germline): SEHNR, FQNEAQ (reference sequence). The CDR3 covers 13 residues.